This note documents a single T cell receptor beta chain sequence. What it binds is unknown. This sample is drawn from a study of early T cells in non-severe SARS-CoV-2 infection. For the study at large: Bulk RNA from unsorted whole blood was sequenced; chains were unpaired.

Study-level points and caveats: The study's VDJdb matching favored anti-spike CD8 responses and missed private and CD4 specificities.

This CDR3 contains 15 residues. Germline CDR1 is SGHTA and CDR2 is FQGNSA. V lost 4 bases to trimming and J lost 4 bases, with 14 bases between them. Attachment of unique molecular identifiers was made to individual cDNA molecules. From the 5' RACE reads, TCRdb called clonotypes with MiXCR, one entry per CDR3 protein. Of around 61,000 distinct CDR3 sequences listed, over 9.5% were seen once; the top ten hold under 7.5%. Sequenced input: whole blood. The receptor was derived from an adult who was a healthcare worker with PCR-confirmed SARS-CoV-2 infection or an uninfected control (not recorded which). The rearrangement joins TRBV7-2 to TRBJ2-1; the D is unclear. The chain's CDR3 is CASSSPPGAYNEQFF. In DNA form, the CDR3 reads TGTGCCAGCAGCTCCCCCCCGGGCGCATACAATGAGCAGTTCTTC.